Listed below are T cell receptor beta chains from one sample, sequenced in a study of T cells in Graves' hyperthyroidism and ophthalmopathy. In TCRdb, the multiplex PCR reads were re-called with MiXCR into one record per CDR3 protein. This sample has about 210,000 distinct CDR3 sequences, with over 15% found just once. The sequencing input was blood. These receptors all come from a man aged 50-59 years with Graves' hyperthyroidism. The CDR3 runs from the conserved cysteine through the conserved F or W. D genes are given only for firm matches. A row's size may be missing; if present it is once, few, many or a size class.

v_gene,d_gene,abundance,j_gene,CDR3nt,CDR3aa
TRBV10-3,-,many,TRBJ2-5,TGTGCCATCAGTGAGTCTGGCTCAGCGGATCCCCTGCTGGCAGAGACCCAGTACTTC,CAISESGSADPLLAETQYF
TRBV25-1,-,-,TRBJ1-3,TGTGCCAGCAGTGCTCACACCTACTCTGGAAACACCATATATTTT,CASSAHTYSGNTIYF
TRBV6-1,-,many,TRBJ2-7,TGTGCCAGCAGTTCCCAGCAGGACAGCTACGAGCAGTACTTC,CASSSQQDSYEQYF
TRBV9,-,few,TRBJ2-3,TGTGCCAGCAGCCTCAAGCGGAGTACAGATACGCAGTATTTT,CASSLKRSTDTQYF
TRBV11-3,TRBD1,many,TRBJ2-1,TGTGCCAGCAGCGCCGTCCGACAGGGTGCCAATGAGCAGTTCTTC,CASSAVRQGANEQFF
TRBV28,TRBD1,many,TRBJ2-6,TGTGCCAGCAGTTCTCCGGGACAGCTGAACTCTGGGGCCAACGTCCTGACTTTC,CASSSPGQLNSGANVLTF
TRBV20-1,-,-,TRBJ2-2,TGCAGTGCCCGGACACCGAACACCGGGGAGCTGTTTTTT,CSARTPNTGELFF
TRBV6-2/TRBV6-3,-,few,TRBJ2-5,TGTGCCAGCAGTTACACCCGGTATAGGTTGCAAGAGACCCAGTACTTC,CASSYTRYRLQETQYF
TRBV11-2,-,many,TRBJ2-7,TGTGCCAGCAGCTTAAGCGATTCCTACGAGCAGTACTTC,CASSLSDSYEQYF
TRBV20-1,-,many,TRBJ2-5,TGCAGTGCTCCCCGGGATCTCCAAGAGACCCAGTACTTC,CSAPRDLQETQYF
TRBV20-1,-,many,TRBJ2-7,TGCAGTGCTAGAGGAGACGCAGCCTACGAGCAGTACTTC,CSARGDAAYEQYF
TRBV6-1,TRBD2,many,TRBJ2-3,TGTGCCAGCAGGGGGGTAGCGGGAGTGGCAGATACGCAGTATTTT,CASRGVAGVADTQYF
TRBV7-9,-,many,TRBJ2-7,TGTGCCAGCAGCTTTCTTGGCAGCCTCTACGAGCAGTACTTC,CASSFLGSLYEQYF
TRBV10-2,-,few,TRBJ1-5,TGCGCCAGCAGTGAGGTAGCGAAAGGGGATCAGCCCCAGCATTTT,CASSEVAKGDQPQHF
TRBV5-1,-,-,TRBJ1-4,TGCGCCAGCAGCTTGGACAGCAGGGAAAAACTGTTTTTT,CASSLDSREKLFF
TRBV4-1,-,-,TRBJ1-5,TGCGCCAGCAGCCGAACTTCAGGGGACAATCAGCCCCAGCATTTT,CASSRTSGDNQPQHF
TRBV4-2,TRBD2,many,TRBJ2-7,TGTGCCAGCAGCCAAGAGAGCGGGAGCGGGTCCTACGAGCAGTACTTC,CASSQESGSGSYEQYF
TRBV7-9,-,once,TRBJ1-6,TGTGCCAGCAACCTACATGCAGAAACACCCCTCCACTTT,CASNLHAETPLHF
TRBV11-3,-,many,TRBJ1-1,TGTGCCAGCAGCTTAGGAGGGGAAAACACTGAAGCTTTCTTT,CASSLGGENTEAFF
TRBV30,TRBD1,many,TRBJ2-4,TGTGCCTGTACGGGACAGAATGAAGACATTCAGTACTTC,CACTGQNEDIQYF
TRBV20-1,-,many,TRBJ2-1,TGCAGTGCTAGGTCGATAGGGAGGGGGCTAAAAGAACAGTTCTTC,CSARSIGRGLKEQFF
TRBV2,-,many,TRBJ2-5,TGTGCCAGCAGTGAAGGGCAGAGTCAAGAGACCCAGTACTTC,CASSEGQSQETQYF
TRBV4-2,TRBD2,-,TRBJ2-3,TGTGCCAGCAGCCAACTAGCGGGCACAGATACGCAGTATTTT,CASSQLAGTDTQYF
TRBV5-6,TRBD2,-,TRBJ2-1,TGTGCCAGCAGCACGACTAGCGGAGCCTACTACAATGAGCAGTTCTTC,CASSTTSGAYYNEQFF
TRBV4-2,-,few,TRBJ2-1,TGTGCCAGCAGCCCCCGCGGGGTTTACAATGAGCAGTTCTTC,CASSPRGVYNEQFF
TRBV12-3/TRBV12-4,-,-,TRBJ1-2,TGTGCCAGCAGACCCACCCGGGGAGCTAACTATGGCTACACCTTC,CASRPTRGANYGYTF
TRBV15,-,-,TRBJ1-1,TGTGCCACCAGCAGAGAAGGGGGTCACACTGAAGCTTTCTTT,CATSREGGHTEAFF
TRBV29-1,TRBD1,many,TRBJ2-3,TGCAGCGTTGAAGATACGCACTCCAGGGGGCGCTGGACGCAGTATTTT,CSVEDTHSRGRWTQYF
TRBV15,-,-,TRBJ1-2,TGTGCCACCAGCCCTAAGGACAGTCACTATGGCTACACCTTC,CATSPKDSHYGYTF
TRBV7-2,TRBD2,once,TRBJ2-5,TGTGCCAGCAGCCAGAATGTCGGGGGGGGTTGGGAGACCCAGTACTTC,CASSQNVGGGWETQYF
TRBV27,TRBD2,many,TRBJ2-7,TGTGCCAGCAGTTTATTCACACCGGGACTAGATGGCGAGCAGTACTTC,CASSLFTPGLDGEQYF
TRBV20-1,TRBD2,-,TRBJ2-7,TGCAGTGCTATCGGACTAGCGGGAGTCTACGAGCAGTACTTC,CSAIGLAGVYEQYF
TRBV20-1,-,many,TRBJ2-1,TGCAGTGCTAGATCTGGAGTAGCCCTCAACTCCTACAATGAGCAGTTCTTC,CSARSGVALNSYNEQFF
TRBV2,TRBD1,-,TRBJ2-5,TGTGCCAGCGGGGACAGTCAAGAGACCCGGTACTTC,CASGDSQETRYF
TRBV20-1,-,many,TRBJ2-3,TGCAGTGCTCTTTCTGGGGATACGCAGTATTTT,CSALSGDTQYF
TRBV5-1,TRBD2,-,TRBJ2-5,TGCGCCAGCAGCACGGGACTAGCGGGAGTAGGGGAGACCCAGTACTTC,CASSTGLAGVGETQYF
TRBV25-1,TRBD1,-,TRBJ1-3,TGTGCCAGCAGTGGGGACAGGACGCTCTCTGGAAACACCATATATTTT,CASSGDRTLSGNTIYF
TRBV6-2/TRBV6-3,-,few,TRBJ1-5,TGTGCCAGCAGTTACGACGTTCACCAGCCCCAGCATTTT,CASSYDVHQPQHF
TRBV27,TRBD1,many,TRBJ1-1,TGTGCCAGCAGTTTCCCGCGGGACAGGGGGTACACTGAAGCTTTCTTT,CASSFPRDRGYTEAFF
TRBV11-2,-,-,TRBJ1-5,TGTGCCAGCAGTCTTACCCTGTATCAGCCCCAGCATTTT,CASSLTLYQPQHF
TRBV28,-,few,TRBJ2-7,TGTGCCACACGGGACTCGCGCTACGAGCAGTACTTC,CATRDSRYEQYF
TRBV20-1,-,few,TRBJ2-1,TGCAGTGCTGTGACCACCTTCTATGAGCAGTTCTTC,CSAVTTFYEQFF
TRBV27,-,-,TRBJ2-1,TGTGCCAGCAGTTTGCCAGGGGCCTACAATGAGCAGTTCTTC,CASSLPGAYNEQFF
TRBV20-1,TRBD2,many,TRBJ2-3,TGCAGTGCTAGGAGATTAGCGGGAGTGGCAGATACGCAGTATTTT,CSARRLAGVADTQYF
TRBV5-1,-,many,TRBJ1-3,TGCGCCAGCAGCTTGGGGAATTCTTACTCTGGAAACACCATATATTTT,CASSLGNSYSGNTIYF
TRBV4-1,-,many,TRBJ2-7,TGCGCCAGCAGCCCCTCGGGACAACACACCTACGAGCAGTACTTC,CASSPSGQHTYEQYF
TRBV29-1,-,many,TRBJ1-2,TGCAGCGTAGGACCTGACTATGGCTACACCTTC,CSVGPDYGYTF
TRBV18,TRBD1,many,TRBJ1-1,TGTGCCAGCTCAGCGGGACAGCCTGAAGCTTTCTTT,CASSAGQPEAFF
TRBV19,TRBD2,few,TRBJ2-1,TGTGCCAGTAATCTTCACGGGGGTGCGGGAGCGGCGAATGAGCAGTTCTTC,CASNLHGGAGAANEQFF
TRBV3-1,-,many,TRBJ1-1,TGTGCCAGCAGCCAAGCGGGTGGCGGGAACACTGAAGCTTTCTTT,CASSQAGGGNTEAFF
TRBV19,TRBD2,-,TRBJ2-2,TGTGCCAGTAGTCCTCGGACTAGCGGGAGGGGGACCGGGGAGCTGTTTTTT,CASSPRTSGRGTGELFF